This T cell receptor beta chain was profiled in a study of cytomegalovirus exposure and HLA in healthy donors. Study outcomes and limitations: Later analysis placed DRB1 highest and HLA-C lowest in TCR association rates, which differed by HLA locus. The investigators catalogued 164 TCR beta chains as cytomegalovirus-associated.

13 Jbeta primers and 60 Vbeta primers were used for the PCR. Assay used: immunoSEQ multiplex PCR; TCRdb lists only in-frame clones, some missing. The table records over 65,000 clones, approximately 72% of them present only once. Comments on this clone: Its target is not known.

This clonotype was obtained from a woman younger than 45 in good health and CMV-seropositive. The sample consisted of PBMCs.

Here the CDR3 reads CASIESRQGAFGNQPQHF. The CDR3 nucleotides read TGTGCCAGTATAGAAAGCCGACAGGGGGCATTCGGCAATCAGCCCCAGCATTTT. V and J are TRBV19 and TRBJ1-5; 10 bases map to TRBD1. The CDR3 sequence is 18 residues long. V dropped 7 bases and J dropped 2; count of bases not matched to a gene: 14. Per the germline V gene, CDR1 is LNHDA and CDR2 is SQIVND (reference sequence).